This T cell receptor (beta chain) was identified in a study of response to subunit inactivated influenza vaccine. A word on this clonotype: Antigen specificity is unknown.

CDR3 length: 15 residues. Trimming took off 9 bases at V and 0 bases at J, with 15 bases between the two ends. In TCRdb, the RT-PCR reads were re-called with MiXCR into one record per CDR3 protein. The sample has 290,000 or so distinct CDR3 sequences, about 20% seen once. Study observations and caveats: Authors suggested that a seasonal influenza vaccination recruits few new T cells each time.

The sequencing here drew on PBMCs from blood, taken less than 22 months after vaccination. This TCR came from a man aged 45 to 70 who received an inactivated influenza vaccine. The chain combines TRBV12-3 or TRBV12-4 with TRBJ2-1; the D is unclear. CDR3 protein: CASTASPSSYNEQFF. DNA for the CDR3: TGTGCCAGTACTGCCAGTCCCTCCTCCTACAATGAGCAGTTCTTC.